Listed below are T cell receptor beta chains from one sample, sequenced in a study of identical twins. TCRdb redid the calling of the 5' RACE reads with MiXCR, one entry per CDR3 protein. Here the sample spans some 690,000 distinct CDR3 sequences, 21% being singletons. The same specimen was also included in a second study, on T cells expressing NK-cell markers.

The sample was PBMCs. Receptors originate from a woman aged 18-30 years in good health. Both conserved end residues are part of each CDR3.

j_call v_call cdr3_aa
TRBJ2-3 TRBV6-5 CASSYFRGGTDTQYF
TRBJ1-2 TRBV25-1 CASSEGSSWGYTF
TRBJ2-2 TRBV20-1 CSALAGELFF
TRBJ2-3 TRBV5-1 CASSLGQFDTQYF
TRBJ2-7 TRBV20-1 CSAFDRGLYEQYF
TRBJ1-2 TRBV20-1 CSARDSKSRQGDKYGYTF
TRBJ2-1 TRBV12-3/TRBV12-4 CASSFGLVNEQFF
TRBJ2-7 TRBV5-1 CASSKPRLAVDYEQYF
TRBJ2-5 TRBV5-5 CASSSTSGKETQYF
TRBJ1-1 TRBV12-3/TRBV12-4 CASSLGVEVTEAFF
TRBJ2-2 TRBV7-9 CASSPGTGYGGELFF
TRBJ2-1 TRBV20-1 CSAPLGAGAGEQFF
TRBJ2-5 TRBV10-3 CAISTKTGTSQETQYF
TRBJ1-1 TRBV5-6 CASSGNRGHTEAFF
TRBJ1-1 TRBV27 CASSLIRGPLNTEAFF
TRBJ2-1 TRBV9 CASSAAGTRNYNEQFF
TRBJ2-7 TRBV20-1 CSAGRGNLYEQYF
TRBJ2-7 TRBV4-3 CAHRVFEQYF
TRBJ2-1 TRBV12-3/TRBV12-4 CASGQGDEQFF
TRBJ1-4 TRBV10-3 CAISAGATNEKLFF
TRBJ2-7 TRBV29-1 CSVEGTEPYEQYF
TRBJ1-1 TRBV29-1 CSVSGTDNTEAFF
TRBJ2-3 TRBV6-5 CASSYPQLAGVYSTDTQYF
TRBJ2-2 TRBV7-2 CASSYARDRGLAGELFF
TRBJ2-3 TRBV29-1 CSATVGVSYTQYF
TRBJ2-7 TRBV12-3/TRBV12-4 CASGQGPYEQYF
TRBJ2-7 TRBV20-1 CSARDMVYEQYF